This record concerns one T cell receptor beta chain sequence. The sample originates from a study of cytomegalovirus exposure and HLA in healthy donors. Only in-frame clones appear in the TCRdb table, and some are missing; sequencing was by immunoSEQ multiplex PCR. This sample yields 150,000 to 200,000 clones, of which about 90% are seen a single time; 4% to 5% belongs to the top ten. Germline CDR1 and CDR2: LNHNV and YYDKDF (reference sequence). This CDR3 has 20 residues. Trimming cost V 0 bases and J 5 bases; bases outside gene matches: 13. This chain uses TRBV15 with TRBJ2-3, with 14 bases that match TRBD2. The sequence was obtained from a man aged 18 to 29 in good health and CMV-seropositive. The source material was PBMCs. The CDR3 coding sequence is TGTGCCACCAGCAGAGATCCCGTTTCGGTGACTAGCGGGAGGGGAGATACGCAGTATTTT. Translation gives CATSRDPVSVTSGRGDTQYF.